This TCR beta chain came from a study of cytomegalovirus exposure and HLA in healthy donors. Study-level results: A later analysis showed that HLA-associated TCR beta chains had undergone more clonal expansion than equally common others. Highly shared variants forming one cluster were likely a sequencing artifact. It was confirmed in vitro that three of the CMV-associated chains were specific for CMV antigens.

The primer mix had 60 Vbeta and 13 Jbeta primers. Profiled with immunoSEQ multiplex PCR; TCRdb holds only in-frame clones, not every one. The repertoire holds 77,000 or so clones, with about 80% as singletons. To note about this clone: Its target is not known.

Germline V gene sequence: CDR1 LNHDA, CDR2 SQIVND (reference sequence). CDR3 length: 12 amino acids. V lost 7 bases and J 2 bases, leaving 9 bases between the germline ends. These donors counted as nominally healthy when sampled, but unrecorded immune exposures were likely. Specimen: PBMCs. The rearrangement joins TRBV19 to TRBJ2-7, with a possible D match to TRBD2 (5 bases). The clonotype comes from a woman between 35 and 50 years old in good health and CMV-seronegative. This chain's CDR3 is CASTDSTYEQYF. DNA for the CDR3: TGTGCCAGTACGGACTCAACCTACGAGCAGTACTTC.